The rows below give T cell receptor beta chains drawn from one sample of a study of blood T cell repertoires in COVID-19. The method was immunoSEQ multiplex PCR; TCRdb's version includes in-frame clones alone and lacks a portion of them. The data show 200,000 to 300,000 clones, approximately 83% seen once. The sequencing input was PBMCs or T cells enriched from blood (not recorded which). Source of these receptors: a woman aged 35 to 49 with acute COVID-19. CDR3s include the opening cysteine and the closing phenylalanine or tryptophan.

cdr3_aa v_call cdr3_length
CASETSGGYEQYF TRBV7-8 13
CASSKAGRKAYKQYF TRBV7-9 15
CASRLGTANTIYF TRBV12-3/TRBV12-4 13
CASSTGTSSYNEQFF TRBV2 15
CASSRGQGDTGELFF TRBV4-1 15
CASSFSGRHTGELFF TRBV5-4 15
CASSEIGHLNYGYTF TRBV6-1 15
CASSLAPGLAEVYEQYF TRBV5-1 17
CSANQGTYEQYF TRBV29-1 12
CASSVLREGPYFITGELFF TRBV9 19
CASSYPDSATQYF TRBV6-5 13
CASSQTRGPWLEQYF TRBV3-1/TRBV3-2 15
CASSPGRNTEAFF TRBV18 13
CASSVGQSNQPQHF TRBV9 14
CASSTGTSEEFF TRBV5-1 12
CSVEVDIGLAGGPIQQTSTDTQYF TRBV29-1 24
CASSQGRDAYEQYF TRBV3-1/TRBV3-2 14
CASSVAPGVHSGNTIYF TRBV9 17
CASSYAGTGGAAFF TRBV11-3 14
CASIGTSGSYEQYF TRBV2 14
CASSDDAGGPGELFF TRBV2 15
CASSHIGETQYF TRBV27 12
CASTPGVGQGIPYEQYF TRBV5-1 17
CASSQTGELFF TRBV9 11
CASSLWTGINTEAFF TRBV5-6 15
CAISEMGQQETQYF TRBV10-3 14
CASSLQGTGNTGELFF TRBV5-1 16
CATLNTEAFF TRBV28 10